What follows are 8 T cell receptor beta chains derived from one specimen sequenced in a study of shared clonotypes between healthy human individuals. Only in-frame clones appear in the TCRdb table, and some are missing; sequencing was by immunoSEQ multiplex PCR. The sample yields millions of clones, around 94% seen once. Sequencing was performed on naive CD4+ T cells sorted from blood. As for subset: CD45RA+ positively selected. The receptors were sampled from a man between 18 and 29 years old in good health.

The V and J genes are TRBV18 and TRBJ2-3, with a weak D call TRBD2 (5 bases). The V end was cut by 3 bases, the J end by 3 bases, with 10 bases between. This CDR3 spans 14 amino acids. Germline loops: CDR1 KGHSH, CDR2 LQKENI. DNA for the CDR3: TGTGCCAGCTCACCGCCACGGGGTACAGATACGCAGTATTTT. It is translated as CASSPPRGTDTQYF.

On this clone: The sample has other DNA sequences that encode this CDR3 too. The gene calls are TRBV7-2 and TRBJ2-7; 8 bases map to TRBD2. The CDR3 has 15 amino acids. Germline CDR1 reads SGHTA; CDR2 reads FQGNSA. V lost 2 bases to trimming and J lost 2 bases; unmatched junction nucleotides: 5. CDR3 loop: CASSLTSGGTYEQYF. CDR3 DNA: TGTGCCAGCAGCTTAACTAGCGGAGGAACCTACGAGCAGTACTTC.

The J gene is TRBJ1-2, the V gene TRBV28; possible D gene TRBD1, 5 bases. This CDR3 is 15 amino acids long. Trimming left V 3 bases short and J 0 bases short, with 11 bases between. Germline V gene data show CDR1 as MDHEN and CDR2 as SYDVKM. The CDR3 DNA is TGTGCCAGCAGTTTCCGTGACAGACCTAACTATGGCTACACCTTC. This sequence encodes CASSFRDRPNYGYTF.

The chain carries TRBV25-1 and TRBJ2-7; possible D gene TRBD1, 6 bases. This CDR3 is 13 amino acids long. The germline V gene encodes CDR1 MGHDK and CDR2 SYGVNS. Between the trimmed V and J ends, which lost 4 bases and 4 bases, there was a span of 11 bases. The CDR3 DNA reads as TGTGCCAGCAGTGGGACAGATCGATACGAGCAGTACTTC. Protein sequence: CASSGTDRYEQYF.

The chain is built from TRBV4-3 and TRBJ1-1, with D perhaps matching TRBD1 (6 bases). The ends were cut back, 1 base at V and 0 bases at J, with 15 bases in the middle. Germline V gives CDR1 LGHNA, CDR2 YSLEER. The CDR3 totals 17 residues. CDR3 bases: TGCGCCAGCAGCCAAGGGCCTGGGGGGCGTTTGAACACTGAAGCTTTCTTT. Translation gives CASSQGPGGRLNTEAFF.

The chain links TRBV5-4 to TRBJ2-3; 11 bases are shared with TRBD2. Germline V CDR1 and CDR2: SGHNT, YYREEE (reference sequence). The CDR3 covers 17 residues. The V and J ends lost 4 bases and 0 bases, in that order; junction bases with no gene match: 7. CDR3: CASSKGTSGSSTDTQYF. Here the CDR3 DNA reads TGTGCCAGCAGCAAAGGGACTAGCGGTAGTAGCACAGATACGCAGTATTTT.

J is TRBJ1-2 and V is TRBV11-2, with D uncertain. V was cut by 1 base and J by 2 bases, with 20 bases left in between. This CDR3 region has 18 residues. Germline V gives CDR1 SGHAT, CDR2 FQNNGV. CDR3 protein: CASSLVVGLKQGNYGYTF. The CDR3 region has the DNA TGTGCCAGCAGCTTAGTGGTGGGGTTGAAACAAGGGAACTATGGCTACACCTTC.

This chain uses TRBV7-6 with TRBJ2-1, with 8 bases lining up with TRBD1. The germline CDR1 and CDR2 sequences are SGHVS and FNYEAQ. V trimming: 2 bases; J trimming: 5 bases; junction bases outside the gene matches: 8. This CDR3 region has 16 residues. In nucleotides, the CDR3 is TGTGCCAGCAGCTTAAGGGAACAGGGGGTCCACAATGAGCAGTTCTTC. This sequence encodes CASSLREQGVHNEQFF.